These 27 T cell receptor beta chains were all obtained from the same sample, sequenced in a study of cytomegalovirus exposure and HLA in healthy donors. The PCR had 60 Vbeta and 13 Jbeta primers. TCRdb keeps only in-frame clones here, not all; method: immunoSEQ multiplex PCR. The sample lists roughly 200,000 clones; roughly 72% were seen once. Source material: PBMCs. These TCRs come from a man aged 30-40 years in good health and CMV-seronegative.

The rearrangement links TRBV19 to TRBJ2-7; the match to TRBD1 covers 9 bases. The germline gives CDR1 LNHDA, CDR2 SQIVND (reference sequence). This CDR3 comprises 15 residues. Trimming removed 5 bases from V and 4 bases from J; junction bases left unmatched: 9. The CDR3 loop reads CASSVKTGGLYEQYF. CDR3 bases: TGTGCCAGTAGTGTCAAGACAGGGGGTCTATACGAGCAGTACTTC.

DNA of the CDR3: TGTGCCAGCAGCTTATCCCAGGGTCTAGATACGCAGTATTTT. Protein product: CASSLSQGLDTQYF. The rearrangement uses TRBV7-2 and TRBJ2-3; weak D call: TRBD1 (5 bases). CDR3 length: 14 amino acids. The V and J ends lost 2 bases and 5 bases respectively, with 11 bases between them. Germline lookup yields CDR1 SGHTA and CDR2 FQGNSA.

The chain carries TRBV6-1 and TRBJ1-2; TRBD1 matches at 7 bases. The CDR3 spans 13 residues. V lost 6 bases and J lost 3; bases outside the gene matches: 4. The germline V gene has CDR1 MNHNS and CDR2 SASEGT. CDR3 protein: CASRPGQDYGYTF. CDR3 nucleotide sequence: TGTGCCAGCAGACCCGGACAGGACTATGGCTACACCTTC.

This clone was counted only a few times. The chain recombines TRBV7-3 with TRBJ1-1, with no clear D. The V end lost 5 bases, the J end lost 4 bases, and 11 bases lay between the germline ends. This CDR3 has 13 residues. Per the germline V gene, CDR1 is SGHTA and CDR2 is FQGTGA. The CDR3 coding sequence is TGTGCCAGCAGCCCGAAGCGGGGCACTGAAGCTTTCTTT. It specifies CASSPKRGTEAFF.

This clone was counted between two and nine times. The genes are TRBV5-1 and TRBJ2-1; D perhaps matches TRBD1 (6 bases). Germline V gives CDR1 SGHRS, CDR2 YFSETQ. The V end was cut by 6 bases, the J end by 0 bases, with 13 bases between. The CDR3 contains 15 residues. The CDR3 bases are TGCGCCAGCAACCAACAGGGTAGCTCCTACAATGAGCAGTTCTTC. It is translated as CASNQQGSSYNEQFF.

The J gene is TRBJ1-1, the V gene TRBV7-3; 12 bases agree with TRBD1. The CDR3 length is 15 residues. The V gene end was trimmed by 0 bases and the J gene end by 8 bases; junction bases not matched to a gene: 4. Germline CDR1 is SGHTA and CDR2 is FQGTGA. CDR3 coding DNA: TGTGCCAGCAGCTTAACCCCCGGGACAGGGGGCGAAGCTTTCTTT. Translating gives CASSLTPGTGGEAFF.

The chain uses TRBV9 and TRBJ1-3; possible D gene TRBD1, 5 bases. Trimming took off 4 bases at V and 0 bases at J, with 11 bases between the two ends. The CDR3 length is 15 residues. The germline V gene encodes CDR1 SGDLS and CDR2 YYNGEE. CDR3 bases: TGTGCCAGCAGCCCATGGCAGGGCTCTGGAAACACCATATATTTT. It is translated as CASSPWQGSGNTIYF.

This chain joins TRBV30 and TRBJ2-1; D might be TRBD2 (5 bases). The CDR3 is made up of 17 amino acids. V lost 0 bases and J lost 0, with 15 bases in between. Germline assignment: CDR1 GTSNPN and CDR2 SVGIG (reference sequence). CDR3 in amino acids: CAWSVRGPRSSYNEQFF. CDR3 nucleotide sequence: TGTGCCTGGAGTGTACGAGGGCCTCGCAGCTCCTACAATGAGCAGTTCTTC.

Only one count was recorded for this clone. The chain links TRBV5-1 to TRBJ2-3, with a tentative D call TRBD2 (6 bases). CDR1 and CDR2 from the germline V gene are SGHRS and YFSETQ. Trimming took off 7 bases at V and 2 bases at J, with 14 bases between the two ends. The CDR3 totals 14 residues. The CDR3 protein is CASSPGLYTDTQYF. In DNA form, the CDR3 reads TGCGCCAGCTCACCGGGACTGTACACAGATACGCAGTATTTT.

The chain is built from TRBV2 and TRBJ2-7; maybe TRBD1 (6 bases). V lost 6 bases to trimming and J lost 0 bases, with 12 bases between them. This CDR3 region has 14 residues. Germline V gene sequence: CDR1 SNHLY, CDR2 FYNNEI. In DNA form, the CDR3 reads TGTGCCAGCAGAACAGGGTTGAGCTCCTACGAGCAGTACTTC. It encodes CASRTGLSSYEQYF. Combining the CDR3 with reference TRBV2 and TRBJ2-7 gives the whole variable domain EPEVTQTPSHQVTQMGQEVILRCVPISNHLYFYWYRQILGQKVEFLVSFYNNEISEKSEIFDDQFSVERPDGSNFTLKIRSTKLEDSAMYFCASRTGLSSYEQYFGPGTRLTVT.

This chain links TRBV7-9 with TRBJ2-1; 7 nucleotides align to TRBD2. Unmatched junction bases numbered 9, after V lost 7 bases and J lost 0 bases. Germline lookup yields CDR1 SEHNR and CDR2 FQNEAQ (reference sequence). The CDR3 sequence is 16 residues long. This CDR3 reads CASTTAGPSSYNEQFF. CDR3 DNA sequence: TGTGCCAGCACTACAGCGGGACCCTCCTCCTACAATGAGCAGTTCTTC.

The gene calls are TRBV4-1 and TRBJ2-7, with 11 bases identical to TRBD2. The CDR3 spans 15 residues. Germline assignment: CDR1 MGHRA and CDR2 YSYEKL. The V and J ends lost 2 bases and 3 bases, in that order; junction bases with no gene match: 3. In nucleotides, the CDR3 is TGCGCCAGCAGCCAAACCGGGACTAGCGGCTACGAGCAGTACTTC. Encoded protein: CASSQTGTSGYEQYF.

The chain is built from TRBV6-4 and TRBJ2-1; 10 positions match TRBD1. V lost 6 bases, J lost 4 bases, and 3 bases stayed unmatched. The CDR3 runs to 14 residues. Germline-derived CDR1 and CDR2 are MRHNA and SNTAGT. The CDR3 reads CASRRDRGYNEQFF. CDR3 nucleotide sequence: TGTGCCAGCAGAAGGGACAGGGGATACAATGAGCAGTTCTTC.

CDR3 DNA: TGTGCCAGCAGCGTAGGTACTAGCGGGAAGAAAGAGACCCAGTACTTC. It is translated as CASSVGTSGKKETQYF. V usage is TRBV9 and J usage is TRBJ2-5, with TRBD2 identical over 10 bases. The V and J ends lost 0 bases and 3 bases, in that order; junction bases with no gene match: 5. The CDR3 has 16 residues. The V gene's germline CDR1 is SGDLS and CDR2 YYNGEE.

This clone showed up just a few times. The rearrangement uses TRBV6-1 and TRBJ2-1; 8 nucleotides agree with TRBD1. The length of the CDR3 is 16 residues. Germline CDR1 and CDR2: MNHNS and SASEGT. Unmatched junction bases numbered 11, after V lost 2 bases and J lost 8 bases. In DNA, the CDR3 is TGTGCCAGCAGTGAAAGGACAGGGATGACTAGTGATGAGCAGTTCTTC. Residues: CASSERTGMTSDEQFF.

CDR3 sequence: CASSGGAGGMYEQFF. The CDR3, as DNA: TGTGCCAGCTCAGGGGGAGCGGGAGGGATGTATGAGCAGTTCTTC. V gene TRBV6-4 combines with J gene TRBJ2-1; 10 nucleotides agree with TRBD2. V lost 8 bases to trimming and J lost 8 bases; unmatched junction nucleotides: 12. This CDR3 comprises 15 residues. The germline V gene encodes CDR1 MRHNA and CDR2 SNTAGT.

The gene calls are TRBV5-1 and TRBJ2-7; D unclear. Trimming cost V 1 base and J 3 bases, with 8 bases left between them. This CDR3 is built from 13 residues. From germline, CDR1 is SGHRS and CDR2 YFSETQ. CDR3 DNA sequence: TGCGCCAGCAGCTTGTCGAGGTTCTACGAGCAGTACTTC. As protein: CASSLSRFYEQYF. Full variable domain (missing parts from reference TRBV5-1 and TRBJ2-7): KAGVTQTPRYLIKTRGQQVTLSCSPISGHRSVSWYQQTPGQGLQFLFEYFSETQRNKGNFPGRFSGRQFSNSRSEMNVSTLELGDSALYLCASSLSRFYEQYFGPGTRLTVT.

The chain carries TRBV4-2 and TRBJ2-1; 7 bases line up with TRBD2. CDR1 is LGHNA, CDR2 YNFKEQ, per germline. This CDR3 spans 15 amino acids. The junction had 5 bases not matched to a gene; V was cut back by 1 base and J by 5 bases. The CDR3 DNA is TGTGCCAGCAGCCAAGTTAGGCGGGAGCACAATGAGCAGTTCTTC. As protein: CASSQVRREHNEQFF.

The V gene is TRBV30, the J gene TRBJ2-3, with 11 bases identical to TRBD2. The CDR3 contains 13 residues. Germline V CDR1 and CDR2: GTSNPN, SVGIG (reference sequence). V was pared by 5 bases and J by 10 bases, with 8 bases of the junction left unmatched. CDR3 nucleotide sequence: TGTGCCTGGGAACTAGCGGGGGCCCATCCGCAGTATTTT. Protein product: CAWELAGAHPQYF.

J is TRBJ2-7 and V is TRBV5-1; 13 nucleotides align to TRBD2. V was pared by 3 bases and J by 3 bases, with 6 bases of the junction left unmatched. Germline CDR1 SGHRS, CDR2 YFSETQ. The CDR3 has 16 amino acids. For the CDR3, the DNA is TGCGCCAGCAGCTCGGGACTAGCGGGGCCTAACTACGAGCAGTACTTC. Protein: CASSSGLAGPNYEQYF.

Here the CDR3 DNA reads TGTGCCAGCAGCCCAGGACTAGCGGGAGGGCCTTTACTGGCAGATACGCAGTATTTT. Residues: CASSPGLAGGPLLADTQYF. The chain recombines TRBV14 with TRBJ2-3, with 15 bases identical to TRBD2. The ends lost 4 bases at V and 4 bases at J; junction bases unmatched: 12. Germline CDR1 reads SGHDN; CDR2 reads FVKESK. The CDR3 spans 19 residues.

The chain is built from TRBV19 and TRBJ1-1; the match to TRBD1 covers 7 bases. Germline V gives CDR1 LNHDA, CDR2 SQIVND (reference sequence). V lost 6 bases to trimming and J lost 5 bases; unmatched junction nucleotides: 12. There are 15 residues in the CDR3. The CDR3 region is CASSQTTGRFTEAFF. In nucleotides, the CDR3 is TGTGCCAGTAGCCAGACGACAGGGAGGTTTACTGAAGCTTTCTTT.

This chain uses TRBV6-1 with TRBJ2-1; TRBD2 matches at 10 bases. Germline trimming cut 4 bases from V and 7 bases from J; bases unmatched to any gene: 13. The CDR3 sequence is 17 residues long. From germline, CDR1 is MNHNS and CDR2 SASEGT. This chain's CDR3 is CASSVGLAVNFVNEQFF. CDR3 sequence (DNA): TGTGCCAGCAGTGTCGGACTAGCGGTCAACTTTGTAAATGAGCAGTTCTTC.

V and J are TRBV27 and TRBJ2-7; maybe TRBD2 (5 bases). Trimming stripped 4 bases from V and 6 bases from J, with 13 bases between. The CDR3 extends over 13 amino acids. Germline values: CDR1 MNHEY, CDR2 SMNVEV (reference sequence). The CDR3: CASSSGKGREQYF. CDR3 DNA sequence: TGTGCCAGCAGTTCCGGGAAAGGACGCGAGCAGTACTTC.

The genes are TRBV6-1 and TRBJ2-7, with 10 bases identical to TRBD2. The junction had 6 bases not matched to a gene; V was cut back by 4 bases and J by 3 bases. Per germline, CDR1 MNHNS and CDR2 SASEGT. The CDR3 is 15 residues long. The CDR3 region has the DNA TGTGCCAGCAGTGGTCGACTAGCGGGTTACTACGAGCAGTACTTC. Its protein product is CASSGRLAGYYEQYF.

This chain joins TRBV5-4 and TRBJ1-2, with TRBD1 identical over 7 bases. The CDR3 covers 17 residues. CDR1 and CDR2 (germline): SGHNT, YYREEE (reference sequence). The junction had 10 bases not matched to a gene; V was cut back by 0 bases and J by 2 bases. This CDR3 is CASSLAAPGQRNYGYTF. In nucleotides, the CDR3 is TGTGCCAGCAGCTTGGCTGCCCCGGGACAGAGGAACTATGGCTACACCTTC.

As DNA, the CDR3 is TGCAGCGTTGATGGGCGCGGCTACACCTTC. Translating it yields CSVDGRGYTF. The V call is TRBV29-1, the J call TRBJ1-2, with D unclear. The germline CDR1 and CDR2 sequences are SQVTM and ANQGSEA. V was trimmed by 3 bases and J by 8 bases, leaving 7 bases between them. CDR3 length equals 10 residues.